These T cell receptor beta chains were read from a single sample in a study of tumor and adjacent non-tumor tissue in lung cancer. From the multiplex PCR reads, TCRdb called clonotypes with MiXCR, one entry per CDR3 protein. In the table there are 60,000 to 70,000 distinct CDR3 sequences, roughly 77% of which are singletons. The specimen sequenced was distant non-tumor lung tissue. These TCRs come from a man aged 55 to 69 with non-small cell lung cancer. Both conserved end residues are part of each CDR3. The D gene is left open where the match is weak. Size values are once, few and many counts, or a class for expanded clones, and some rows have none.

v_gene,d_gene,abundance,j_gene,CDR3aa,CDR3nt
TRBV20-1,NA,many,TRBJ1-1,CSARDGVATEAFF,TGCAGTGCTAGAGACGGGGTGGCCACTGAAGCTTTCTTT
TRBV18,TRBD2,NA,TRBJ2-2,CASSAYTGTINTGELFF,TGTGCCAGCTCAGCTTACACCGGGACTATAAACACCGGGGAGCTGTTTTTT
TRBV29-1,NA,many,TRBJ1-2,CSVESAVYGYTF,TGCAGCGTTGAAAGTGCGGTTTATGGCTACACCTTC
TRBV7-8,TRBD1,many,TRBJ2-1,CASSLEWDSYNEQFF,TGTGCCAGCAGCTTAGAGTGGGACAGCTACAATGAGCAGTTCTTC
TRBV29-1,NA,once,TRBJ1-1,CSVASQNTAAFF,TGCAGCGTTGCAAGCCAGAACACTGCAGCTTTCTTT
TRBV27,NA,NA,TRBJ2-7,CASSFYQSYEHYF,TGTGCCAGCAGTTTCTACCAGTCCTACGAGCACTACTTC
TRBV6-6,NA,NA,TRBJ2-3,CGSSYLRGFTDTLYF,TGTGGCAGCAGTTACCTCCGGGGCTTCACAGATACGCTGTATTTT
TRBV5-1,NA,NA,TRBJ2-7,CANSLDVMVLGSSYEQNF,TGCGCCAACAGCTTGGATGTCATGGTTTTGGGGAGCTCCTACGAGCAGAACTTC
TRBV12-3/TRBV12-4,NA,NA,TRBJ1-5,CASSLINQPQRF,TGTGCCAGCAGTTTAATTAATCAGCCCCAGCGTTTT
TRBV30,TRBD2,NA,TRBJ2-7,CALTGGAGREQYF,TGTGCCTTGACCGGGGGGGCCGGACGCGAACAATACTTC
TRBV11-1,NA,NA,TRBJ2-5,CAGSKDTCKETQYF,TGTGCCGGCAGCAAAGACACGTGCAAAGAGACCCAGTACTTC
TRBV5-1,NA,NA,TRBJ2-6,CASSPWAGGSGANILTF,TGCGCCAGCAGCCCTTGGGCAGGGGGGTCTGGGGCCAACATCCTGACTTTC
TRBV29-1,NA,many,TRBJ2-5,CSVGLGTTPETQYF,TGCAGCGTGGGCCTGGGTACAACTCCAGAGACCCAGTACTTC
TRBV29-1,NA,NA,TRBJ1-1,CSVRVGIEALF,TGCAGCGTTAGGGTAGGGATTGAAGCTCTCTTT
TRBV11-3,NA,NA,TRBJ2-7,CASSPPGLVAREQYF,TGTGCTAGCAGCCCCCCGGGACTGGTGGCTCGGGAGCAGTACTTC
TRBV11-2,NA,many,TRBJ1-2,CASSSQLDYGYTF,TGTGCCAGCAGCTCCCAATTGGACTATGGCTACACCTTC
TRBV29-1,NA,NA,TRBJ2-7,CSVEGGKELYF,TGCAGCGTTGAAGGGGGGAAGGAGCTGTACTTC
TRBV9,NA,NA,TRBJ1-3,CASSVTPSGSGNTIYF,TGTGCCAGCAGCGTCACACCATCGGGCTCTGGAAACACCATATATTTT
TRBV5-4,NA,few,TRBJ2-7,CASSQDRAAPYEQYF,TGTGCCAGCAGCCAAGACCGGGCAGCGCCCTATGAGCAATACTTC
TRBV13,NA,NA,TRBJ2-3,CASTFARQNTDTQYF,TGTGCCAGCACCTTTGCGAGACAGAACACTGATACGCAGTATTTT
TRBV29-1,NA,NA,TRBJ2-5,CAVETSVQETQYF,TGCGCCGTTGAAACAAGTGTACAAGAGACCCAGTACTTC
TRBV5-1,TRBD1,NA,TRBJ1-5,CASSLGLTGGANQPQHF,TGCGCCAGCAGCTTGGGGCTGACAGGGGGGGCCAATCAGCCCCAGCATTTT
TRBV29-1,NA,NA,TRBJ2-1,CSVAGTYNEEFF,TGTAGCGTTGCTGGAACCTACAATGAGGAGTTCTTC
TRBV7-9,TRBD2,many,TRBJ2-2,CASITSGRNTGELFF,TGTGCCAGTATCACTAGCGGGAGGAATACCGGGGAGCTGTTTTTT
TRBV7-2,NA,NA,TRBJ2-2,CASSRRDPRTGELFF,TGTGCCAGCAGCCGCCGGGACCCCCGAACCGGGGAGCTGTTTTTT
TRBV6-5,NA,few,TRBJ1-5,CASRVLDADTQHF,TGTGCCTCCAGGGTACTAGACGCAGATACGCAGCATTTT
TRBV20-1,NA,many,TRBJ2-5,CSARFGGGAETQYF,TGCAGTGCTCGTTTTGGGGGCGGTGCAGAGACCCAGTACTTC
TRBV4-1,NA,NA,TRBJ2-2,CASSQESANTGKLFF,TGCGCCAGCAGCCAAGAAAGCGCGAACACCGGGAAGCTGTTTTTT
TRBV20-1,NA,many,TRBJ1-6,CSASKGPNSPLHF,TGCAGTGCTAGTAAGGGGCCTAATTCACCCCTCCACTTT
TRBV11-2,TRBD2,few,TRBJ2-7,CAGSLDGGGRYEQYF,TGTGCCGGCAGTTTAGATGGGGGAGGGCGGTACGAGCAGTACTTC
TRBV12-3/TRBV12-4,NA,NA,TRBJ2-1,CVRSFPQRKNNEQFF,TGTGTCAGGAGTTTCCCTCAGCGGAAAAACAATGAGCAGTTCTTC
TRBV6-1,TRBD2,few,TRBJ2-1,CACRDRTSGRFGEQFF,TGTGCCTGCAGGGACAGGACTAGCGGGAGATTCGGTGAGCAGTTCTTC
TRBV6-4,TRBD1,once,TRBJ2-2,CASNAGGTEELFF,TGTGCCAGCAATGCAGGGGGCACCGAGGAGCTGTTTTTT
TRBV2,NA,NA,TRBJ2-3,CASSSVGSSTHTQYF,TGTGCCAGCAGTTCCGTCGGGTCTAGCACACATACGCAGTATTTT
TRBV29-1,TRBD1,medium-sized,TRBJ2-1,CSADPTGGIYNEQFF,TGCAGCGCAGACCCGACAGGGGGTATCTACAATGAGCAGTTCTTC
TRBV5-5,NA,once,TRBJ2-3,CASSRLGEQPDTQYF,TGTGCCAGTAGTCGGTTGGGAGAGCAGCCAGATACGCAGTATTTT
TRBV28,NA,NA,TRBJ1-5,CASRQDPGQPQHF,TGTGCCAGCAGACAAGACCCCGGTCAGCCCCAGCATTTT
TRBV5-6,NA,NA,TRBJ2-2,CASSSGQQGGQLFF,TGTGCCAGCAGCTCGGGCCAACAGGGCGGACAGTTGTTTTTT
TRBV6-1,TRBD2,NA,TRBJ2-5,CANSFREGQETQYF,TGTGCCAATAGCTTCAGGGAGGGACAAGAGACCCAGTACTTC
TRBV12-3/TRBV12-4,NA,NA,TRBJ2-7,CANNDEYDFVQYF,TGTGCCAACAATGACGAATATGACTTCGTGCAGTATTTC
TRBV14,NA,NA,TRBJ2-2,CASSQVRGAIGELFF,TGTGCCAGCAGCCAAGTTAGAGGGGCCATCGGGGAGCTGTTTTTT
TRBV11-1,NA,NA,TRBJ2-1,CASNERYGNEQLF,TGTGCCAGCAACGAACGTTACGGCAATGAGCAGCTCTTC
TRBV10-2,NA,few,TRBJ2-1,CASRDLLEQYNEQFF,TGCGCCAGCAGGGACCTACTAGAGCAGTACAATGAGCAGTTCTTC
TRBV4-1,NA,once,TRBJ1-6,CASSQDATYCLPLHF,TGCGCCAGCAGCCAAGATGCGACTTACTGTCTACCCCTCCACTTT